The 31 T cell receptor beta chains below were found in one sample sequenced in a study of cytomegalovirus exposure and HLA in healthy donors. Primers for the PCR totalled 60 Vbeta and 13 Jbeta. TCRdb's copy holds only in-frame clones and misses some; the assay was immunoSEQ multiplex PCR. The table lists some 110,000 clones, roughly 74% of them singletons. Specimen: PBMCs. These receptors all stem from a woman aged 45-59 years in good health and CMV-seropositive.

Only a few counts were recorded for this clone. The V gene is TRBV4-2, the J gene TRBJ1-6; the match to TRBD1 covers 7 bases. The CDR3 length is 15 residues. Unmatched junction bases numbered 7, after V lost 1 base and J lost 10 bases. The germline V gene has CDR1 LGHNA and CDR2 YNFKEQ. The DNA of the CDR3 is TGTGCCAGCAGCCAAGGCAGGGGGGAGTGGTCACCCCTCCACTTT. It yields the protein CASSQGRGEWSPLHF.

V gene TRBV10-1 combines with J gene TRBJ2-7; D remains unclear. The ends were cut back, 5 bases at V and 6 bases at J, with 14 bases in the middle. Germline CDR1 reads WNHNN; CDR2 reads SYGVQD (reference sequence). The CDR3 has 13 residues. The CDR3 DNA reads TGCGCCAGCAGTCAGATATCCAATGGCGAGCAGTACTTC. It yields the protein CASSQISNGEQYF.

The chain is built from TRBV5-4 and TRBJ2-1, with TRBD1 identical over 10 bases. V lost 5 bases, J lost 3 bases, and 8 bases stayed unmatched. The CDR3 runs 16 residues. Germline V gene data show CDR1 as SGHNT and CDR2 as YYREEE (reference sequence). Here the CDR3 DNA reads TGTGCCAGCAGACGGGGACAGGGGACAGTCTACAATGAGCAGTTCTTC. Its translation: CASRRGQGTVYNEQFF.

The chain combines TRBV12-5 with TRBJ2-2, with D possibly TRBD1 on 5 matching bases. Germline V CDR1 and CDR2: LGHNT, FRNRAP. The CDR3 loop spans 16 amino acids. Trimming pared 1 base from V and 2 bases from J, leaving 11 bases between. DNA of the CDR3: TGTGCTAGTGGTTTGGGACAGAACTCCAACACCGGGGAGCTGTTTTTT. Protein sequence: CASGLGQNSNTGELFF.

This clone was seen only a few times. This CDR3 reads CASSAGADTQYF. The CDR3 DNA follows: TGTGCCAGCAGTGCAGGCGCAGATACGCAGTATTTT. The J gene is TRBJ2-3, the V gene TRBV25-1; D gene ambiguous. V shed 4 bases and J shed 4 bases, with 6 bases lying between them. This CDR3 is 12 amino acids long. CDR1 and CDR2 from the germline V gene are MGHDK and SYGVNS.

V gene TRBV19 combines with J gene TRBJ1-2; unclear D gene. V dropped 1 base and J dropped 6 bases, with 18 bases sitting between them. Germline-derived CDR1 and CDR2 are LNHDA and SQIVND (reference sequence). CDR3 size: 16 residues. Written as DNA, the CDR3 is TGTGCCAGTAGTATAGTAACGGGAGGAGAGAGAGATGGCTACACCTTC. It is translated as CASSIVTGGERDGYTF.

This chain links TRBV12-5 with TRBJ2-3, with TRBD2 matching over 7 bases. Germline V CDR1 and CDR2: LGHNT, FRNRAP. Trimming removed 0 bases from V and 8 bases from J; junction bases left unmatched: 5. The CDR3 contains 14 residues. This chain's CDR3 is CASGLVLAVATQYF. CDR3 DNA: TGTGCTAGTGGTTTGGTCCTAGCGGTCGCTACGCAGTATTTT.

This clone appeared a few times. The rearrangement joins TRBV19 to TRBJ2-7; 10 bases line up with TRBD2. This CDR3 spans 15 amino acids. V trimming: 3 bases; J trimming: 6 bases; junction bases outside the gene matches: 8. Germline V lookup: CDR1 LNHDA, CDR2 SQIVND (reference sequence). The CDR3 loop reads CASSMGSGGAPEQYF. The CDR3 DNA is TGTGCCAGTAGTATGGGGAGCGGGGGGGCCCCCGAGCAGTACTTC.

The chain recombines TRBV2 with TRBJ2-5; 11 bases are a match to TRBD2. Trimming cost V 6 bases and J 4 bases; bases outside gene matches: 7. Germline V gene lookup returns CDR1 SNHLY and CDR2 FYNNEI. The CDR3 length is 15 residues. The CDR3 reads CASRLGLAEVETQYF. The CDR3 coding sequence is TGTGCCAGCAGACTGGGACTAGCGGAGGTAGAGACCCAGTACTTC.

This clone occurred a few times. The chain links TRBV14 to TRBJ1-6; D unresolved. Germline CDR1 SGHDN, CDR2 FVKESK. V lost 1 base, J lost 8 bases, and 12 bases lay in between. The CDR3 sequence is 15 residues long. The CDR3 is CASSQGWRLDSPLHF. For the CDR3, the DNA is TGTGCCAGCAGCCAAGGGTGGAGGTTGGATTCACCCCTCCACTTT. Full variable domain (outside the CDR3, taken from reference TRBV14 and TRBJ1-6): EAGVTQFPSHSVIEKGQTVTLRCDPISGHDNLYWYRRVMGKEIKFLLHFVKESKQDESGMPNNRFLAERTGGTYSTLKVQPAELEDSGVYFCASSQGWRLDSPLHFGNGTRLTVT.

The chain uses TRBV11-2 and TRBJ2-3; TRBD1 agrees at 9 bases. Germline CDR1 SGHAT, CDR2 FQNNGV. CDR3 length: 16 residues. V shed 3 bases, J shed 4 bases, and the junction held 8 bases outside the gene matches. The CDR3 sequence: CASSFTMDRGADTQYF. CDR3 coding DNA: TGTGCCAGCAGCTTTACCATGGACAGGGGTGCAGATACGCAGTATTTT. Filled out from reference TRBV11-2 and TRBJ2-3, the complete variable domain reads EAGVAQSPRYKIIEKRQSVAFWCNPISGHATLYWYQQILGQGPKLLIQFQNNGVVDDSQLPKDRFSAERLKGVDSTLKIQPAKLEDSAVYLCASSFTMDRGADTQYFGPGTRLTVL.

The chain links TRBV6-5 to TRBJ2-3, with 7 nucleotides matching TRBD2. V trimming: 8 bases; J trimming: 1 base; junction bases outside the gene matches: 3. Germline CDR1 and CDR2: MNHEY and SVGAGI. The CDR3 runs to 13 residues. The CDR3 loop is CASCLAGTDTQYF. The DNA for the CDR3 is TGTGCCAGCTGCCTAGCGGGCACAGATACGCAGTATTTT.

This chain uses TRBV27 with TRBJ1-1, with 10 bases matching TRBD1. Trimming removed 7 bases from V and 4 bases from J; junction bases left unmatched: 9. There are 15 residues in the CDR3. Germline CDR1 reads MNHEY; CDR2 reads SMNVEV (reference sequence). The CDR3 DNA reads TGTGCCAGCACTCCATCCCGGACAGGGGGCACTGAAGCTTTCTTT. It specifies CASTPSRTGGTEAFF.

The chain is built from TRBV7-2 and TRBJ2-7; D gene unclear. With 3 bases removed from V and 0 bases from J, the gap between germline ends came to 3 bases. Germline V gene data show CDR1 as SGHTA and CDR2 as FQGNSA. The CDR3 consists of 12 residues. CDR3 protein: CASSLSSYEQYF. The CDR3 DNA sequence: TGTGCCAGCAGCTTGAGCTCCTACGAGCAGTACTTC.

The gene calls are TRBV7-2 and TRBJ1-5; D is uncertain. This CDR3 region has 15 residues. Trimming removed 5 bases at V and 0 bases at J, with 11 bases between. From germline, CDR1 is SGHTA and CDR2 FQGNSA. The CDR3 is CASSVGPYSNQPQHF. CDR3 DNA sequence: TGTGCCAGCAGCGTGGGCCCATATAGCAATCAGCCCCAGCATTTT.

The V call is TRBV6-5, the J call TRBJ2-5; TRBD2 agrees at 9 bases. The CDR3 spans 14 residues. V lost 5 bases and J lost 2; bases outside the gene matches: 3. The germline V gene has CDR1 MNHEY and CDR2 SVGAGI. This chain's CDR3 is CASSRLAEQETQYF. As DNA, the CDR3 is TGTGCCAGCAGTCGACTAGCGGAACAAGAGACCCAGTACTTC.

The rearrangement uses TRBV9 and TRBJ2-5, with D possibly matching TRBD1 (6 bases). The better agreement between TRBJ2-7 and the DNA end casts doubt on the J call. The CDR3 has 14 residues. Germline CDR1 and CDR2: SGDLS and YYNGEE. The CDR3 DNA follows: TGTGCCAGCAGCGTAGCAGGGGCCGGCTACGAGCAGTACTTC. Translation gives CASSVAGAGYEQYF.

This rearrangement joins TRBV28 to TRBJ1-4; tentative D call: TRBD1 (5 bases). The germline V gene encodes CDR1 MDHEN and CDR2 SYDVKM. There are 15 residues in the CDR3. The ends were cut back, 1 base at V and 0 bases at J, with 6 bases in the middle. The chain's CDR3 is CASSLSTATNEKLFF. The CDR3 region has the DNA TGTGCCAGCAGTTTATCGACAGCAACTAATGAAAAACTGTTTTTT. The entire variable domain, with the rest obtained from reference TRBV28 and TRBJ1-4, is as follows: DVKVTQSSRYLVKRTGEKVFLECVQDMDHENMFWYRQDPGLGLRLIYFSYDVKMKEKGDIPEGYSVSREKKERFSLILESASTNQTSMYLCASSLSTATNEKLFFGSGTQLSVL.

V gene TRBV5-1 combines with J gene TRBJ2-2, with unresolved D. This CDR3 has 13 residues. Germline lookup yields CDR1 SGHRS and CDR2 YFSETQ. The V gene lost 0 bases and the J gene lost 6 bases, with 6 bases spanning the gap. The CDR3 sequence is CASSLELPGELFF. The CDR3 DNA is TGCGCCAGCAGCTTGGAGCTTCCCGGGGAGCTGTTTTTT.

The gene calls are TRBV15 and TRBJ2-5, with TRBD1 as a possible D gene (6 bases). The ends were cut back, 3 bases at V and 2 bases at J, with 10 bases in the middle. Germline V gene lookup returns CDR1 LNHNV and CDR2 YYDKDF (reference sequence). The CDR3 runs 14 residues. The chain's CDR3 is CATSRDSLQETQYF. For the CDR3, the DNA is TGTGCCACCAGCAGGGACAGCCTTCAAGAGACCCAGTACTTC.

As regards this clone: An end of the junction differs from the germline gene, which may be a read error. This chain joins TRBV5-1 and TRBJ2-7; TRBD2 is a possible D gene (5 bases). The CDR3 is 13 amino acids. Per the germline V gene, CDR1 is SGHRS and CDR2 is YFSETQ. CDR3 in amino acids: CASSFEGSDEQYF. The CDR3 bases are TGCGCCAGCAGCTTTGAGGGCTCCGACGAGCAGTACTTC.

CDR3 nucleotide sequence: TGTGCCAGCAGTGTATCGGGAAGCGGGGGGGTCACAGATACGCAGTATTTT. Protein product: CASSVSGSGGVTDTQYF. V usage is TRBV2 and J usage is TRBJ2-3; 10 bases line up with TRBD2. The CDR3 has 17 amino acids. Germline V CDR1 and CDR2: SNHLY, FYNNEI. Germline trimming cut 4 bases from V and 2 bases from J; bases unmatched to any gene: 9.

This clone was seen a handful of times. V and J are TRBV6-6 and TRBJ1-2; D might be TRBD1 (5 bases). The V end lost 3 bases, the J end lost 6 bases, and 8 bases lay between the germline ends. The length of the CDR3 is 12 residues. CDR1 MNHNY and CDR2 SVGAGI come from the germline V gene (reference sequence). The CDR3 region has the DNA TGTGCCAGCAGTTATGTAGGGGATGGCTACACCTTC. Amino acids: CASSYVGDGYTF.

This clone appeared a few times. This chain connects TRBV18 to TRBJ2-5; 8 bases line up with TRBD1. V shed 5 bases and J 4 bases; nucleotides not matched to a gene: 12. CDR1 is KGHSH and CDR2 is LQKENI in the germline V gene. The CDR3 length is 16 residues. The CDR3 region is CASSSLGGQGSETQYF. CDR3 nucleotides: TGTGCCAGCTCATCACTTGGCGGACAGGGTTCAGAGACCCAGTACTTC.

This clone came up once. The chain recombines TRBV19 with TRBJ2-5; D perhaps matches TRBD1 (6 bases). The germline CDR1 and CDR2 sequences are LNHDA and SQIVND (reference sequence). This CDR3 region has 12 residues. Deletions cut 6 bases from V and 3 bases from J, with 8 bases between. The CDR3 spells CASSPGEETQYF. DNA for the CDR3: TGTGCCAGTAGCCCAGGGGAAGAGACCCAGTACTTC.

The genes are TRBV7-9 and TRBJ1-3; 10 bases align to TRBD1. Germline V gene sequence: CDR1 SEHNR, CDR2 FQNEAQ (reference sequence). CDR3 size: 16 residues. The trim removed 3 bases at V and 0 bases at J, leaving 2 bases unmatched. The CDR3 spells CASSLGQGSSGNTIYF. The CDR3 DNA follows: TGTGCCAGCAGCTTGGGACAGGGGAGCTCTGGAAACACCATATATTTT.

The rearrangement joins TRBV7-9 to TRBJ2-3, with unresolved D. Trimming removed 0 bases from V and 5 bases from J, with 9 bases in between. This CDR3 is built from 14 residues. CDR1 and CDR2 (germline): SEHNR, FQNEAQ (reference sequence). The CDR3, as DNA: TGTGCCAGCAGCTTAGCGCCCGAGCAAGATACGCAGTATTTT. Protein sequence: CASSLAPEQDTQYF. Supplemented by reference TRBV7-9 and TRBJ2-3, the full variable domain reads DTGVSQNPRHKITKRGQNVTFRCDPISEHNRLYWYRQTLGQGPEFLTYFQNEAQLEKSRLLSDRFSAERPKGSFSTLEIQRTEQGDSAMYLCASSLAPEQDTQYFGPGTRLTVL.

The chain links TRBV2 to TRBJ2-3, with unresolved D. Trimming shortened V by 6 bases and J by 2 bases, and 3 bases separated the two germline ends. CDR3 length: 11 residues. CDR1 and CDR2 (germline): SNHLY, FYNNEI. This CDR3 reads CASSITDTQYF. CDR3 bases: TGTGCCAGCAGCATCACAGATACGCAGTATTTT.

The chain has TRBV30 and TRBJ2-1; TRBD1 might be the D (6 bases). V was cut by 3 bases and J by 3 bases, with 21 bases left in between. The CDR3 is made up of 17 amino acids. Germline V gives CDR1 GTSNPN, CDR2 SVGIG (reference sequence). DNA of the CDR3: TGTGCCTGGAGGCCTCGCCCTGGGCAGGGGAACTACAATGAGCAGTTCTTC. This translates into CAWRPRPGQGNYNEQFF.

This clone has a handful of counts. The J gene is TRBJ1-1, the V gene TRBV20-1; D gene unclear. The CDR3 has 11 residues. CDR1 is DFQATT and CDR2 is SNEGSKA in the germline V gene (reference sequence). Trimming stripped 0 bases from V and 7 bases from J, with 6 bases between. The CDR3 sequence: CSARDLLEAFF. CDR3 bases: TGCAGTGCTAGAGATCTTCTTGAAGCTTTCTTT.

The chain combines TRBV5-8 with TRBJ2-5, with 7 bases matching TRBD1. V gave up 2 bases and J gave up 5 bases; unmatched junction bases: 15. CDR1 and CDR2 from the germline V gene are SGHTS and YDEGEE. The length of the CDR3 is 17 residues. CDR3 in amino acids: CASSLVATGNYRETQYF. The DNA for the CDR3 is TGTGCCAGCAGCTTAGTAGCGACAGGGAACTACCGGGAGACCCAGTACTTC.